The present T cell receptor beta chain was sequenced within a study of memory CD4+ T cells and cytomegalovirus serostatus. Study information: Of the healthy Belgian adults, fewer than 10 were CMV seropositive and fewer than 30 seronegative. Study-level findings and limits: Each of approximately 61 CMV-associated TCRbeta sequences occurred in one to five individuals. Median bootstrapped AUC for CMV status was roughly 0.95 originally, just under 0.93 US-trained.

Assay used: immunoSEQ multiplex PCR; TCRdb lists only in-frame clones, some missing. This table holds more than 35,000 clones, approximately 79% found once. Notes on this clone: The antigen remains unidentified.

This CDR3 region has 16 residues. V was cut by 1 base and J by 5 bases, with 17 bases left in between. Germline CDR1 is SGHVS and CDR2 is FNYEAQ. The sort gate was single viable CD3+CD4+CD8-CD45RO+ cells for memory CD4+ T cells. CD4+ T cells were isolated by positive magnetic selection. Sample: memory CD4+ T cells from blood. This chain links TRBV7-6 with TRBJ2-5; no reliable D call. The sequence was obtained from an adult in good health and CMV-seropositive. This chain's CDR3 is CASSLVGSLNLETQYF. The DNA for the CDR3 is TGTGCCAGCAGCTTAGTAGGTTCGCTGAATCTGGAGACCCAGTACTTC. Full variable domain (remainder filled in from reference TRBV7-6 and TRBJ2-5): GAGVSQSPRYKVTKRGQDVALRCDPISGHVSLYWYRQALGQGPEFLTYFNYEAQQDKSGLPNDRFSAERPEGSISTLTIQRTEQRDSAMYRCASSLVGSLNLETQYFGPGTRLLVL.